This TCR beta chain was sequenced during a study of blood T cell repertoires in COVID-19. Background on the study: Samples of COVID-19 (acute and convalescent) were obtained from the United States, Italy and Spain. PBMCs, B-cell-depleted T cells, or T cells were the source of the cDNA or gDNA that made up the material.

Germline CDR1 and CDR2: SGHNT and YENEEA. The CDR3 consists of 14 residues. V lost 4 bases to trimming and J lost 1 base, with 9 bases between them. In the original processing: The authors estimated nucleated cell counts from reference gene primer amplification. This table comes from immunoSEQ multiplex PCR, and its TCRdb copy is limited to in-frame clones, with some not included. For V, J and clone size, that table is used; D and trimming come from the DNA. The repertoire holds about 180,000 clones, with more than 70% as singletons. The sequence derives from a man aged 18 to 30 with active or convalescent COVID-19. V usage is TRBV11-3 and J usage is TRBJ2-3; D is unresolved. The specimen sequenced was peripheral blood. Here the CDR3 DNA reads TGTGCCAGCAGCTCCGGGTTACGCACAGATACGCAGTATTTT. Protein: CASSSGLRTDTQYF.